This T cell receptor (beta chain) was identified during a study of post-analysis software for immune sequencing data. Study results and caveats: Controls showed lower frequencies than patients for roughly five TRBV segments, and TRBV5-6, TRBV5-1 and TRBV20-1 were among these. Samples prepared in the same batch strongly co-clustered by F measure. Compared against controls, patients with multiple sclerosis displayed significantly lower normalized Chao1 diversity.

Germline loops: CDR1 SEHNR, CDR2 FQNEAQ (reference sequence). V was clipped by 5 bases and J by 0 bases, with 17 bases between them. The CDR3 runs to 18 residues. Every TCR beta cDNA library bore unique molecular identifiers. Between roughly 1 and 11 million T cells gave rise to some 450,000 cDNA molecules. TCRdb passed the PCR reads through MiXCR, listing each CDR3 protein once. The sample shows about 770,000 distinct CDR3 sequences, 35% to 55% of them seen only once. Concerning this clonotype itself: Its antigen is undetermined.

This clonotype was obtained from a girl aged 10-17 years with multiple sclerosis. The chain carries TRBV7-9 and TRBJ2-6; D is perhaps TRBD1 or TRBD2 (5 bases each). Sequencing was performed on blood. CDR3 region: CASSLRDGSHSGANVLTF. The DNA of the CDR3 is TGTGCCAGCAGCCTCCGGGACGGTTCCCACTCTGGGGCCAACGTCCTGACTTTC. The full variable domain, rest sourced from reference TRBV7-9 and TRBJ2-6, is DTGVSQNPRHKITKRGQNVTFRCDPISEHNRLYWYRQTLGQGPEFLTYFQNEAQLEKSRLLSDRFSAERPKGSFSTLEIQRTEQGDSAMYLCASSLRDGSHSGANVLTFGAGSRLTVL.